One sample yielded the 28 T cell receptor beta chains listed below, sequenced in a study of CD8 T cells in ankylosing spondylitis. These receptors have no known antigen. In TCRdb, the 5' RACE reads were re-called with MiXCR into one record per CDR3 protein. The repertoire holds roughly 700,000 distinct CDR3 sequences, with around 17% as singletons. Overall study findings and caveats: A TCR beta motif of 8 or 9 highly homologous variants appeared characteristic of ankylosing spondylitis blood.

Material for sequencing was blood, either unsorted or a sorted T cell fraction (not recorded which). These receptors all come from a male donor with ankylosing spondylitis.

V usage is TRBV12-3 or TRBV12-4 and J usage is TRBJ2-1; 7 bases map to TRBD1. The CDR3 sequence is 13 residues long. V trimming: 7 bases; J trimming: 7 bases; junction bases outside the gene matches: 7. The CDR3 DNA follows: TGTGCCAGCACCCCGTACAGGGGAAATGAGCAGTTCTTC. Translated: CASTPYRGNEQFF.

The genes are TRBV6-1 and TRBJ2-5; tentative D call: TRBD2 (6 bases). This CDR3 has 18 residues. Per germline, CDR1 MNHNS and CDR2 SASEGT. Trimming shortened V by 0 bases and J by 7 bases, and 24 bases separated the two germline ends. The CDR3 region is CASSEAVTTRQSPGTQYF. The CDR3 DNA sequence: TGTGCCAGCAGTGAAGCGGTAACGACTAGACAGTCCCCAGGGACCCAGTACTTC.

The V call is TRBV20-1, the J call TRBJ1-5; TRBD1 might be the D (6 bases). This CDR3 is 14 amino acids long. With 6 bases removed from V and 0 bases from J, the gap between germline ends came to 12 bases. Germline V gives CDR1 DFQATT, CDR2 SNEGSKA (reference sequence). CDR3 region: CSAGDTHSNQPQHF. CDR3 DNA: TGCAGTGCAGGGGACACCCATAGCAATCAGCCCCAGCATTTT.

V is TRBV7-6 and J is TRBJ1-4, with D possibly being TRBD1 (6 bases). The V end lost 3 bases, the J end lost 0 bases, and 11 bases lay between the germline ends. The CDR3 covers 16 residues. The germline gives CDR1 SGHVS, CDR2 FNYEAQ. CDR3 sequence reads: CASSFRKGATNEKLFF. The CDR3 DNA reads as TGTGCCAGCAGCTTTCGTAAGGGGGCAACTAATGAAAAACTGTTTTTT.

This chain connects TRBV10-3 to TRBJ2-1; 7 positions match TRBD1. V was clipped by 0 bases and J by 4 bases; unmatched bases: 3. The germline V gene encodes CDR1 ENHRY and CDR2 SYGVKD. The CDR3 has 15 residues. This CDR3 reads CAISESGTDYNEQFF. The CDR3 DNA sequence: TGTGCCATCAGTGAGTCGGGGACAGATTACAATGAGCAGTTCTTC.

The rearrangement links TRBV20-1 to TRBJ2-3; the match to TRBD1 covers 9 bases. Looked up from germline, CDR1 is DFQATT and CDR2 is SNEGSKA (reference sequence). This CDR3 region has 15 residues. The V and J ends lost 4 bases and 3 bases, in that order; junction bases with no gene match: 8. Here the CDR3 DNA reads TGCAGTGCTATGTTAGGGACAGGGAGAACAGATACGCAGTATTTT. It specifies CSAMLGTGRTDTQYF.

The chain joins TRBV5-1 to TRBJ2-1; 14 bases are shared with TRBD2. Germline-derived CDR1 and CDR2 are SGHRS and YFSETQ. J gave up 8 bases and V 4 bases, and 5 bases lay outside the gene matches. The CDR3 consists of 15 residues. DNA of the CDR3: TGCGCCAGCAGCCAGGGACTAGCGGGAGTGCATGAGCAGTTCTTC. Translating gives CASSQGLAGVHEQFF.

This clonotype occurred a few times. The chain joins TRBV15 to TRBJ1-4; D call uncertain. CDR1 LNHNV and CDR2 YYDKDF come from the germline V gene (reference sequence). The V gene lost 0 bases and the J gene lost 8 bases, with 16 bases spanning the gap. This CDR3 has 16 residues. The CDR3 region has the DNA TGTGCCACCAGCAGAGATGAGGTTCCAGTTGAGGAAAAACTGTTTTTT. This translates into CATSRDEVPVEEKLFF.

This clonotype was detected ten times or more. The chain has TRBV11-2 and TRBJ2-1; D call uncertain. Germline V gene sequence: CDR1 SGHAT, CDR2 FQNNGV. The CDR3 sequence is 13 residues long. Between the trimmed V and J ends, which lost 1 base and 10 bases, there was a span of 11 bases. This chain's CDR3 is CASSLVLLDEQFF. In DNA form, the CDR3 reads TGTGCCAGCAGCTTAGTACTGTTGGACGAGCAGTTCTTC. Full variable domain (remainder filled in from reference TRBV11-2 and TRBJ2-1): EAGVAQSPRYKIIEKRQSVAFWCNPISGHATLYWYQQILGQGPKLLIQFQNNGVVDDSQLPKDRFSAERLKGVDSTLKIQPAKLEDSAVYLCASSLVLLDEQFFGPGTRLTVL.

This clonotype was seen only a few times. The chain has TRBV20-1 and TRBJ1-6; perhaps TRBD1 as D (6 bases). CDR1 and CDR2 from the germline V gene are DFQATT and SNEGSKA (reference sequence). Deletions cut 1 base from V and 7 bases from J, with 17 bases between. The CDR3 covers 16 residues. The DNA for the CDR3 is TGCAGTGCTAGAGCGTCAGGGGCCGGAAACAATTCACCCCTCCACTTT. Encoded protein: CSARASGAGNNSPLHF.

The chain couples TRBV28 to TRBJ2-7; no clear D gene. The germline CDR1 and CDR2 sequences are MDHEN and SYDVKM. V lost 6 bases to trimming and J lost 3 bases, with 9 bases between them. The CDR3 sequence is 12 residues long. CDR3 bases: TGTGCCAGCAGCGTTGTATTCTACGAGCAGTACTTC. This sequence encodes CASSVVFYEQYF.

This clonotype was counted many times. The CDR3 sequence is CASSLGGGAGTNYGYTF. The CDR3 coding sequence is TGTGCCAGCAGCTTAGGAGGGGGCGCAGGGACTAACTATGGCTACACCTTC. This chain connects TRBV7-2 to TRBJ1-2; 7 positions agree with TRBD1. Germline values: CDR1 SGHTA, CDR2 FQGNSA. The V segment lost 1 base and the J segment 0 bases; nucleotides outside the gene matches: 8. The CDR3 loop spans 17 amino acids. Based on the CDR3 plus reference TRBV7-2 and TRBJ1-2, the full variable domain is GAGVSQSPSNKVTEKGKDVELRCDPISGHTALYWYRQSLGQGLEFLIYFQGNSAPDKSGLPSDRFSAERTGGSVSTLTIQRTQQEDSAVYLCASSLGGGAGTNYGYTFGSGTRLTVV.

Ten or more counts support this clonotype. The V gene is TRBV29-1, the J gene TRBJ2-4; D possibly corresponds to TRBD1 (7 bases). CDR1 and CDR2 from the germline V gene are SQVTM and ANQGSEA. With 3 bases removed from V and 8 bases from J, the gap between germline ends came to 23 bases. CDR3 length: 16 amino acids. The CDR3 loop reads CSVDDRAAGRRDIQYF. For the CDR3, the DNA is TGCAGCGTTGATGACAGGGCGGCGGGGCGAAGGGACATTCAGTACTTC.

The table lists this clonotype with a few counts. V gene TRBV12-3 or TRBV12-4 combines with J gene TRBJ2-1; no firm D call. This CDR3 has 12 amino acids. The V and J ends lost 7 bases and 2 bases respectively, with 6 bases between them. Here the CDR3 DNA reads TGTGCCAGCACTTTCGCCTACAATGAGCAGTTCTTC. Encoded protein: CASTFAYNEQFF.

CDR3 protein: CASLDPRTGDNQPQHF. In DNA form, the CDR3 reads TGTGCCAGCCTAGACCCAAGGACAGGGGACAATCAGCCCCAGCATTTT. V and J are TRBV12-3 or TRBV12-4 and TRBJ1-5; 9 nucleotides agree with TRBD1. V gave up 8 bases and J gave up 3 bases; unmatched junction bases: 11. The length of the CDR3 is 16 residues.

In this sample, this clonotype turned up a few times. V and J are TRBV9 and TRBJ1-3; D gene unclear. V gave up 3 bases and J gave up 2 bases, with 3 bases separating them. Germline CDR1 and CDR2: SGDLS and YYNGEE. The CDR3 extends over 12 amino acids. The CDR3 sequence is CASSAPGNTIYF. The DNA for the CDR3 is TGTGCCAGCAGCGCCCCTGGAAACACCATATATTTT.

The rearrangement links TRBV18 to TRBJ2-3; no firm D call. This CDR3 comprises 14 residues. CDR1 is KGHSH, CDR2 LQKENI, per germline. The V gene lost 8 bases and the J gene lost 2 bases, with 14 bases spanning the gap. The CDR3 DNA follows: TGTGCCAGCCTGCGGACCGCTACCACAGATACGCAGTATTTT. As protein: CASLRTATTDTQYF.

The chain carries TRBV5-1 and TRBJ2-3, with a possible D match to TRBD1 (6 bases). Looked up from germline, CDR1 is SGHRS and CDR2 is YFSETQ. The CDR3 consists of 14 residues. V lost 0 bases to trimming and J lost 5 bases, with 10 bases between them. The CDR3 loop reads CASSLGAGVDTQYF. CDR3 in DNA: TGCGCCAGCAGCTTGGGGGCAGGGGTAGATACGCAGTATTTT.

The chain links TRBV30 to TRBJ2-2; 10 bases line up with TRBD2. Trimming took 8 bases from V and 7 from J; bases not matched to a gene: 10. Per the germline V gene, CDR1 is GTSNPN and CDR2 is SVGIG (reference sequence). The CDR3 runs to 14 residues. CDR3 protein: CAGPKRGGVGELFF. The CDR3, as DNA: TGTGCCGGGCCTAAGCGGGGGGGCGTCGGGGAGCTGTTTTTT. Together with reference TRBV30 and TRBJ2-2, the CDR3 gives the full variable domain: SQTIHQWPATLVQPVGSPLSLECTVEGTSNPNLYWYRQAAGRGLQLLFYSVGIGQISSEVPQNLSASRPQDRQFILSSKKLLLSDSGFYLCAGPKRGGVGELFFGEGSRLTVL.

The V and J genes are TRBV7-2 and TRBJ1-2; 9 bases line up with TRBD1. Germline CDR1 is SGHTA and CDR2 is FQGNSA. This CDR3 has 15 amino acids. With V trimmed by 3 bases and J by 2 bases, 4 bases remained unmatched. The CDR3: CASSFSGTGNYGYTF. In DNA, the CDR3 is TGTGCCAGCAGCTTCTCCGGGACAGGGAACTATGGCTACACCTTC.

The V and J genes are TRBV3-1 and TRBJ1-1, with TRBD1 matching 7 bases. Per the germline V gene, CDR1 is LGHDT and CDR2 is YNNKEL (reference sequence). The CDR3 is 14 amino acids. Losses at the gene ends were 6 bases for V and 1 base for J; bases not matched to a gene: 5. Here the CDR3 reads CASRQDRSNTEAFF. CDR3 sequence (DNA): TGTGCCAGCAGGCAGGACAGGTCGAACACTGAAGCTTTCTTT.

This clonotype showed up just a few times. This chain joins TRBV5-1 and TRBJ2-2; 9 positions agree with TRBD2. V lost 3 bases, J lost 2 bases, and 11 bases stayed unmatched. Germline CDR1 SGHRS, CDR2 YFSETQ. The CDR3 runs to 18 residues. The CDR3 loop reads CASSSPPASGANTGELFF. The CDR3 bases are TGCGCCAGCAGCTCCCCTCCGGCTAGCGGGGCCAACACCGGGGAGCTGTTTTTT.

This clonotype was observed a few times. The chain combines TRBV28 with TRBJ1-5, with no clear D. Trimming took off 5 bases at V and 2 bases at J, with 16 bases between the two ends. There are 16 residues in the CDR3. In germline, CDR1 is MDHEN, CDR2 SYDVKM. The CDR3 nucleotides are TGTGCCAGCAGTCGCGATTTGTGGGTGGGCAATCAGCCCCAGCATTTT. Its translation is CASSRDLWVGNQPQHF.

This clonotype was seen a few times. The CDR3 reads CASSSNRNTDTQYF. As DNA, the CDR3 is TGTGCCAGCAGTTCCAACCGAAACACAGATACGCAGTATTTT. The chain joins TRBV27 to TRBJ2-3; D gene ambiguous. V dropped 4 bases and J dropped 2 bases, with 10 bases sitting between them. Per germline, CDR1 MNHEY and CDR2 SMNVEV (reference sequence). The CDR3 loop spans 14 amino acids.

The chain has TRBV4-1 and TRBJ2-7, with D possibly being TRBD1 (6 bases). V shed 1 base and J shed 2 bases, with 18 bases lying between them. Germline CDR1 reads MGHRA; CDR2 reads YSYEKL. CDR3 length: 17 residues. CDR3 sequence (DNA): TGCGCCAGCAGCCAAGGTGCGTCCGGGACACCCACCTACGAGCAGTACTTC. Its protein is CASSQGASGTPTYEQYF.

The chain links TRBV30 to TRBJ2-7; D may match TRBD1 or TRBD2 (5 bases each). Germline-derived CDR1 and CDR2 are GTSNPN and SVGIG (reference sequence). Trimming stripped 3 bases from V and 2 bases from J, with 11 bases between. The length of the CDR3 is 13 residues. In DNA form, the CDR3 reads TGTGCCTGGAGGAGACTACAGGCCTACGAGCAGTACTTC. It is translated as CAWRRLQAYEQYF.

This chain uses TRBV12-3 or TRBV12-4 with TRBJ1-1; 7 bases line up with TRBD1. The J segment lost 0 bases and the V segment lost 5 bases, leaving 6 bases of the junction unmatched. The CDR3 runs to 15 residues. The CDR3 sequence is CASSKRQGMNTEAFF. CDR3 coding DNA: TGTGCCAGCAGTAAGAGACAGGGAATGAACACTGAAGCTTTCTTT.

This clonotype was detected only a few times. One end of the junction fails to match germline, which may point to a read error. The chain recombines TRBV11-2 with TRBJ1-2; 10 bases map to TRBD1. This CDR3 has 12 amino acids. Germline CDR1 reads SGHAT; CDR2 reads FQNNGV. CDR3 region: CASSLGQGKTHF. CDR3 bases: TGTGCCAGCAGCTTGGGACAGGGGAAGACGCACTTC.